This TCR beta chain appears in the sequencing data of a study of shared clonotypes between healthy human individuals. Study outcomes and limitations: Across four donors, naive CD4 shared approximately 4.5%, naive CD8 over 3%, memory CD4 more than 2%, memory CD8 about 0.4%. Relative to memory subsets, naive subsets generally showed larger estimated richness.

This clone was counted a single time. What it binds is unknown. TCRdb's copy holds only in-frame clones and misses some; the assay was immunoSEQ multiplex PCR. This table holds approximately 82,000 clones, 60% to 70% found once. This CDR3 contains 16 residues. Germline loops: CDR1 MNHEY, CDR2 SMNVEV (reference sequence). Trimming stripped 0 bases from V and 0 bases from J, with 9 bases between. The sequencing input was memory CD8+ T cells sorted from blood. The subset denotes: CD45RO+ cells pooled with CCR7-negative TemRA cells. The receptor was derived from a man aged 25-40 years in good health. The V call is TRBV27, the J call TRBJ1-5; possible D gene TRBD1, 5 bases. DNA of the CDR3: TGTGCCAGCAGTTTATCATGGGGGGATAGCAATCAGCCCCAGCATTTT. Translation gives CASSLSWGDSNQPQHF.